This TCR beta chain was found in a study of radiotherapy plus CTLA-4 blockade in lung cancer. Study-level information: Overall, approximately 18% of patients showed an objective response, while 25% to 40% attained disease control. Study observations and caveats: Some TCR clones had been derived from tumors. These clones expanded in peripheral blood after radiotherapy plus ipilimumab.

In regard to this clone: Its antigen is unidentified.

This CDR3 contains 15 residues. The germline CDR1 and CDR2 sequences are SGHAT and FQNNGV. Trimming removed 1 base from V and 1 base from J, with 11 bases in between. The method was immunoSEQ multiplex PCR; TCRdb's version includes in-frame clones alone and lacks a portion of them. The sample yields more than 90,000 clones, 85% to 90% seen once. The source is a human donor with non-small cell lung cancer that progressed on radiotherapy plus ipilimumab. Sample: peripheral blood, taken from a patient treated with radiotherapy plus ipilimumab. The chain recombines TRBV11-2 with TRBJ2-7; D not certain. CDR3 DNA: TGTGCCAGCAGCTTAGGGTTTGGGCCATCCTACGAGCAGTACTTC. Protein: CASSLGFGPSYEQYF.